The T cell receptor (beta chain) described here comes from a study of CD8+CD57+ T cells in acquired aplastic anemia. Overall study findings and caveats: Shared by patients and controls, 25 to 30 CD8+ CDR3s were abundant in patients. CD8+ Simpson's diversity in patients was not significantly different from that in controls.

Patients chosen for sequencing had shown CD8+CD57+ cell expansion by flow cytometry. Severe acquired aplastic anemia was present in every patient. None of the patients had been given any therapy when their blood was sampled. This clonotype has a handful of counts. Its antigen remains unknown. A read error may account for a junction end that differs from germline. There are 13 residues in the CDR3. Looked up from germline, CDR1 is SNHLY and CDR2 is FYNNEI. The study profiled TCR beta VDJ and CDR3 using genomic DNA as template. TCRdb processed the reads anew with MiXCR; each CDR3 protein has one entry. Counted here are about 180,000 distinct CDR3 sequences, approximately 48% occurring once; the ten biggest clones make up about 1.7%.

The origin of this receptor is a human donor with aplastic anemia. This chain uses TRBV2 with TRBJ2-5; D is possibly TRBD1 (6 bases). Material for sequencing was sorted CD4+, CD8+, or CD8+CD57+ T cells (not recorded which) from PBMCs. Here the CDR3 DNA reads TGTGCTAGCAGTGATAACAGGGAAGAGACCCAGTACTTC. This translates into CASSDNREETQYF.